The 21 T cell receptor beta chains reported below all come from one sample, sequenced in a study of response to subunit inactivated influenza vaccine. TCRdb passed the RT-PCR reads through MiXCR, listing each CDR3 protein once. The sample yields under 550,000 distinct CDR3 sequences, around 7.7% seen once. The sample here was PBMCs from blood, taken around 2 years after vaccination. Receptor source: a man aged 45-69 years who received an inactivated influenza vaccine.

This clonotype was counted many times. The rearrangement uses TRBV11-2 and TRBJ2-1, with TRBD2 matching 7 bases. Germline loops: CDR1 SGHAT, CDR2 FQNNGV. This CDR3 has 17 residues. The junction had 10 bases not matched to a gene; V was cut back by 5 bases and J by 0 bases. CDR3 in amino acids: CASSLSSGLSSYNEQFF. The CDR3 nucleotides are TGTGCCAGCAGCCTTTCTAGCGGCTTGAGCTCCTACAATGAGCAGTTCTTC. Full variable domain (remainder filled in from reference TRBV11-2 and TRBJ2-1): EAGVAQSPRYKIIEKRQSVAFWCNPISGHATLYWYQQILGQGPKLLIQFQNNGVVDDSQLPKDRFSAERLKGVDSTLKIQPAKLEDSAVYLCASSLSSGLSSYNEQFFGPGTRLTVL.

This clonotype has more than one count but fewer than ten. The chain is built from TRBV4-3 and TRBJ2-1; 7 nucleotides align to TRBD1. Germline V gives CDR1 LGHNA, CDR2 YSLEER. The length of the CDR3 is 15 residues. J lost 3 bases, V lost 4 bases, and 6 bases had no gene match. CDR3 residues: CASSPEGAIYNEQFF. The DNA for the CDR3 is TGCGCCAGCAGCCCAGAGGGGGCCATCTACAATGAGCAGTTCTTC.

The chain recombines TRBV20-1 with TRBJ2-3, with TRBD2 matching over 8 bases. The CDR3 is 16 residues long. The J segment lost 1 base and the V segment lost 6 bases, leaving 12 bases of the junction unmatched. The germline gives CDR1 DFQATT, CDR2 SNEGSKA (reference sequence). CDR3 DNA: TGCAGTGCCAACAAAGCCCGGGGGGGCCGCACAGATACGCAGTATTTT. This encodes CSANKARGGRTDTQYF.

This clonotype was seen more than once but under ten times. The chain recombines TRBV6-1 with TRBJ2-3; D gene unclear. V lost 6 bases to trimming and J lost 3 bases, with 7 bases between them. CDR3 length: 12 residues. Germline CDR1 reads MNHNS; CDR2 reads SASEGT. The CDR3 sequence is CASRVTTDTQYF. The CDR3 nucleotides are TGTGCCAGCAGAGTAACGACAGATACGCAGTATTTT.

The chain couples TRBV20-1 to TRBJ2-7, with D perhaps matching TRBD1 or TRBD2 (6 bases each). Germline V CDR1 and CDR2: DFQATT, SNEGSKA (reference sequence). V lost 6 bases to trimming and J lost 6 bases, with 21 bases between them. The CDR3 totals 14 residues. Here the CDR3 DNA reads TGCAGTGCCGCCCGAGGGGGGCTCAGACTCGAGCAGTACTTC. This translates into CSAARGGLRLEQYF.

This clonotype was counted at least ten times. The CDR3 DNA is TGTGCCACCAGTGATTTACCTTTGGCTAACTATGGCTACACCTTC. This gives the protein CATSDLPLANYGYTF. The J gene is TRBJ1-2, the V gene TRBV24-1; no firm D call. This CDR3 comprises 15 residues. Trimming stripped 1 base from V and 0 bases from J, with 8 bases between. Germline CDR1 reads KGHDR; CDR2 reads SFDVKD.

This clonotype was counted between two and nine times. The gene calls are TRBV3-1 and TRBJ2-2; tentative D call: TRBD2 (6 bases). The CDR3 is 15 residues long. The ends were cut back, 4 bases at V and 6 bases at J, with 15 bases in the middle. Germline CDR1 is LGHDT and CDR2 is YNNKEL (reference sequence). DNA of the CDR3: TGTGCCAGCAGCCCATTGGGACTTTCGTCCGGGGAGCTGTTTTTT. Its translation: CASSPLGLSSGELFF.

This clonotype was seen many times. CDR3 bases: TGCGCCAGCAGCCAAGATTGGGGGTATCAGCCCCAGCATTTT. Protein: CASSQDWGYQPQHF. The genes are TRBV4-1 and TRBJ1-5; TRBD1 is a possible D gene (5 bases). V dropped 0 bases and J dropped 5 bases, with 8 bases sitting between them. The CDR3 extends over 14 amino acids. Germline V gives CDR1 MGHRA, CDR2 YSYEKL.

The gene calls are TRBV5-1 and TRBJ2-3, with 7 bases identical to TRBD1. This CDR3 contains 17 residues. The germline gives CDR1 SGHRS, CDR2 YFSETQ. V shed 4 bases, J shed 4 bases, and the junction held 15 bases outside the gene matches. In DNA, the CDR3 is TGCGCCAGCAGCGCCCGACCGACAGGGAGTGTCCCAGATACGCAGTATTTT. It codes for CASSARPTGSVPDTQYF.

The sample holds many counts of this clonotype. The CDR3, as DNA: TGCGCCAGCAGCCAAGGCCTAGCGGGTTTCAATGAGCAGTTCTTC. It encodes CASSQGLAGFNEQFF. The gene calls are TRBV4-3 and TRBJ2-1, with TRBD2 matching over 8 bases. The CDR3 has 15 residues. Per the germline V gene, CDR1 is LGHNA and CDR2 is YSLEER. The V segment lost 1 base and the J segment 6 bases; nucleotides outside the gene matches: 5.

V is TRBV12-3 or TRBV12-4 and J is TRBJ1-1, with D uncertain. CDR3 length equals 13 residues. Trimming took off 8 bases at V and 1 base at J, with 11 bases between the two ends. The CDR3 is CASRLAGNTEAFF. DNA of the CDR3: TGTGCCAGCCGACTGGCAGGGAACACTGAAGCTTTCTTT.

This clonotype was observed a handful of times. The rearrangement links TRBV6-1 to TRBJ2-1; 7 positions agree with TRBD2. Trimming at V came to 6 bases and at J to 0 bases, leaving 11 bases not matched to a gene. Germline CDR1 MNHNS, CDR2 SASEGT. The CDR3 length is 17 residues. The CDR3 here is CASRQRMSGVSYNEQFF. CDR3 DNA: TGTGCCAGCAGACAACGGATGAGCGGGGTCTCCTACAATGAGCAGTTCTTC.

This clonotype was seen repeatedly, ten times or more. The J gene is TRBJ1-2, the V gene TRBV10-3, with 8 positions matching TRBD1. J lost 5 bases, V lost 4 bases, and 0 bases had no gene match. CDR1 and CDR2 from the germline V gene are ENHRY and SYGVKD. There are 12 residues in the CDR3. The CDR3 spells CAISGQGYGYTF. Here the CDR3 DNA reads TGTGCCATCAGTGGACAGGGGTATGGCTACACCTTC.

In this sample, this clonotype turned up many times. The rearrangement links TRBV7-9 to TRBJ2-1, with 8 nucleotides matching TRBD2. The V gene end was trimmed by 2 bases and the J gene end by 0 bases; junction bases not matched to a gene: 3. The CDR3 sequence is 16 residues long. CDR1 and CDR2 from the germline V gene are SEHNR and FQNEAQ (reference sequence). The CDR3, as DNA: TGTGCCAGCAGCTTATCCAGCGGGGGCTCCTACAATGAGCAGTTCTTC. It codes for CASSLSSGGSYNEQFF. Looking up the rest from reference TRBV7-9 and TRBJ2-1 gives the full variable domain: DTGVSQNPRHKITKRGQNVTFRCDPISEHNRLYWYRQTLGQGPEFLTYFQNEAQLEKSRLLSDRFSAERPKGSFSTLEIQRTEQGDSAMYLCASSLSSGGSYNEQFFGPGTRLTVL.

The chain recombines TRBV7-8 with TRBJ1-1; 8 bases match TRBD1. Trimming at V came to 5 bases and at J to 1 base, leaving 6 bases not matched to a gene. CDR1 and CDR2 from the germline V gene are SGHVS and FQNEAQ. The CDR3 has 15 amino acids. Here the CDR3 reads CASSALTGANTEAFF. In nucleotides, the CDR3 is TGTGCCAGCAGCGCCCTGACAGGGGCGAACACTGAAGCTTTCTTT.

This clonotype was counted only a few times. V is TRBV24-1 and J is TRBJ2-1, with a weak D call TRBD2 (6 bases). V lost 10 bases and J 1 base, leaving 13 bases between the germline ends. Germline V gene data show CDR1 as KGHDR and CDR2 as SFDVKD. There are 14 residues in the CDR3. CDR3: CATGAEGSYNEQFF. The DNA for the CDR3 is TGTGCCACAGGGGCGGAGGGGTCCTACAATGAGCAGTTCTTC.

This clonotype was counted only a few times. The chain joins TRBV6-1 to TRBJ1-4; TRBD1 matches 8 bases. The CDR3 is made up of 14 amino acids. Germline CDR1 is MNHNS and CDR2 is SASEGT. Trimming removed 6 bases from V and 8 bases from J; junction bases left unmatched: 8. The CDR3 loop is CASRAGGAGEKLFF. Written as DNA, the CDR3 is TGTGCCAGCAGGGCAGGGGGCGCGGGGGAAAAACTGTTTTTT.

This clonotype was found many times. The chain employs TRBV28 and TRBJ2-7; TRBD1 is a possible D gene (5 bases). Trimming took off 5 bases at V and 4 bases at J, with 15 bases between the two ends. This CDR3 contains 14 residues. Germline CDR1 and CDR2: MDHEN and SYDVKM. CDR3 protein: CASSRQIQPYEQYF. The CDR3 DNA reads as TGTGCCAGCAGTCGACAGATCCAGCCGTACGAGCAGTACTTC.

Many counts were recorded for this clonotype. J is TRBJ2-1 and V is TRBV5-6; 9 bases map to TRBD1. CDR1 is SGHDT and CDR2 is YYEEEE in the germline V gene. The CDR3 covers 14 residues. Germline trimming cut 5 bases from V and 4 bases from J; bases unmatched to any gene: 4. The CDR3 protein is CASRGQGRYNEQFF. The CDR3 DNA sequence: TGTGCCAGCAGGGGACAGGGTCGGTACAATGAGCAGTTCTTC.

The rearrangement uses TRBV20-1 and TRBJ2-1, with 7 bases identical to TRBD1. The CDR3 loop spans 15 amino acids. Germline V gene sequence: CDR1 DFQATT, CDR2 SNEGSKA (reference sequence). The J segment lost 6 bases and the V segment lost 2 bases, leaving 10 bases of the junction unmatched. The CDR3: CSARSETGRSNEQFF. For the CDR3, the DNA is TGCAGTGCTAGATCCGAGACAGGGAGAAGCAATGAGCAGTTCTTC.

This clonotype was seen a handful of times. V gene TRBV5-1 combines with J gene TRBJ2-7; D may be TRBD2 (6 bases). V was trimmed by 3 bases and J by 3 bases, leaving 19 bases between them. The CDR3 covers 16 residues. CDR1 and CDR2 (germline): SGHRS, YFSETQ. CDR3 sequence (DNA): TGCGCCAGCAGCTCCGGAGGGCAGGGTTCCCACTACGAGCAGTACTTC. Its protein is CASSSGGQGSHYEQYF.